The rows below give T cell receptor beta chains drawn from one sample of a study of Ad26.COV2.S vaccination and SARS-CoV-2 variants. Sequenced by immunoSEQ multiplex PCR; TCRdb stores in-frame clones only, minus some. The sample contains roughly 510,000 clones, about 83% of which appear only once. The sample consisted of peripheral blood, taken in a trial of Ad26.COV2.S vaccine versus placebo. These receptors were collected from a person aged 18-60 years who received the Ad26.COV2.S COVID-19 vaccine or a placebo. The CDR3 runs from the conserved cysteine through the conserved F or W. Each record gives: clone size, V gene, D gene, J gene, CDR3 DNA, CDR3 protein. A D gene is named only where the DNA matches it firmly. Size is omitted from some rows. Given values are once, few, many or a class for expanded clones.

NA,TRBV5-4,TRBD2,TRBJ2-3,TGTGCCAGCAGTTCCCCGGGACTAGCGAGGAATACGCAGTATTTT,CASSSPGLARNTQYF
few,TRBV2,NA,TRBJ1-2,TGTGCCAGCTCAATTATAGGGGGGGCTAACTATGGCTACACCTTC,CASSIIGGANYGYTF
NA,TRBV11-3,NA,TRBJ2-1,TGTGCCAGCAGCTCACGAGGCATGAGCGATGAGCAGTTCTTC,CASSSRGMSDEQFF
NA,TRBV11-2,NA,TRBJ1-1,TGTGCCAGCACCCTCCGGGGGGAAGCTTTCTTT,CASTLRGEAFF
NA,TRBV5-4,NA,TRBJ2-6,TGTGCCAGCAGCCTAGGAGGCAGAGAGGGAACCGGGGCCAACGTCCTGACTTTC,CASSLGGREGTGANVLTF
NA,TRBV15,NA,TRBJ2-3,TGTGCCACCAGCAGAGATCGCGCCGCAGATACGCAGTATTTT,CATSRDRAADTQYF
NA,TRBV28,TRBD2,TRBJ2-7,TGTGCCAGCAGTTCCCCTCGGACTAGCGGGAGGGCCGACGAGCAGTACTTC,CASSSPRTSGRADEQYF
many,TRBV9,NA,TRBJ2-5,TGTGCCAGCAGCGTGGGACTGGGACAAGAGACCCAGTACTTC,CASSVGLGQETQYF
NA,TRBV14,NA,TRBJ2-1,TGTGCCAGCAGCCAGGTTACCTACAATGAGCAGTTCTTC,CASSQVTYNEQFF
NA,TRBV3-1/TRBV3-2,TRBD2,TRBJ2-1,TGTGCCAGCAGCCAAGTGCGGGAGGTGTTTGAGCAGTTCTTC,CASSQVREVFEQFF
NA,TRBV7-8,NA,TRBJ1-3,TGTGCCAGCAGCCCCCCACTTCTCAGCTCTGGAAACACCATATATTTT,CASSPPLLSSGNTIYF
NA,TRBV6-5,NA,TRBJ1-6,TGTGCCAGCAGTTGGACCGGGTCCCAGGGTTCACCCCTCCACTTT,CASSWTGSQGSPLHF
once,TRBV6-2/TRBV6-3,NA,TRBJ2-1,TGTGCCAGCAGTACCGATGGGGTTGGCAATGAGCAGTTCTTC,CASSTDGVGNEQFF
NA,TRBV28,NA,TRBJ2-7,TGTGCCAGCAGTTTTTTCAGCGAGCAGTACTTC,CASSFFSEQYF
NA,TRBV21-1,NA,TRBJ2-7,TGTGCCAGCAGCAACACGGGCCCCCGCCTCTACGAGCAGTACTTC,CASSNTGPRLYEQYF
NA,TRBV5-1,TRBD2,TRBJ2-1,TGCGCCAGCAGCCCTCTCCCCAGCGGGAGCTCCTACAATGAGCAGTTCTTC,CASSPLPSGSSYNEQFF
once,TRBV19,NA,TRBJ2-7,TGTGCCAGTAGTATAGCAGGAGGATACGAGCAGTACTTC,CASSIAGGYEQYF
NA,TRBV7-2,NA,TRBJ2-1,TGTGCCAGCAGCTTACTAGAACCATACGTCAACAATGAGCAGTTCTTC,CASSLLEPYVNNEQFF
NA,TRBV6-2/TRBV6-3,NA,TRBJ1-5,TGTGCCAGCAGCCCAGACAGGCCCAATCAGCCCCAGCATTTT,CASSPDRPNQPQHF
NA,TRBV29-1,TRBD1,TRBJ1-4,TGCAGCTTCCGGGACAGCCCGATTGGTAAACTGTTTTTT,CSFRDSPIGKLFF
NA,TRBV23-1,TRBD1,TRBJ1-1,TGCGCCAGCAGTCGAGGACAGGGAGGCTACACTGAAGCTTTCTTT,CASSRGQGGYTEAFF
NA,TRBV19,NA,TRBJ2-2,TGTGCCAGTAGTATCCTAGCCACGTCGGCCGCCGGGGAGCTGTTTTTT,CASSILATSAAGELFF
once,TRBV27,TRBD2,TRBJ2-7,TGTGCCAGCAGTCCGGTGGGGGGAGGGGCCTACGAGCAGTACTTC,CASSPVGGGAYEQYF
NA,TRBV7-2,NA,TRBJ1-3,TGTGCCAGCAGCTTAGACCGGACGGTGAGCTCTGGAAACACCATATATTTT,CASSLDRTVSSGNTIYF
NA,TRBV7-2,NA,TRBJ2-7,TGTGCCAGCAGCTTAGCAAAGGGGTTCGAGCAGTACTTC,CASSLAKGFEQYF
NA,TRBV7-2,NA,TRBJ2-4,TGTGCCAGCAGCTTAGATGGGAACATTCAGTACTTC,CASSLDGNIQYF
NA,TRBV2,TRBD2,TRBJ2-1,TGTGCCAGCACCGGAAGCGGGAGAGGTAGAAGCTCCTACAATGAGCAGTTCTTC,CASTGSGRGRSSYNEQFF
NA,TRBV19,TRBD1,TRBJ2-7,TGTGCCAGTAGTGAGCAGGGGGCGAACGAGCAGTACTTC,CASSEQGANEQYF
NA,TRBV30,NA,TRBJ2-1,TGTGCCTGGAGTGGACAATCGGGTATAAGGGGGAATGAGCAGTTCTTC,CAWSGQSGIRGNEQFF
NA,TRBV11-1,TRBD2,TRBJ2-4,TGTGCCAGCAGCTCTTTTCGCGGGAGGGCCGGAAACATTCAGTACTTC,CASSSFRGRAGNIQYF
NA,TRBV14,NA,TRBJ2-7,TGTGCCAGCAGCCAAGAGGGGAGGACCTCCTACGAGCAGTACTTC,CASSQEGRTSYEQYF
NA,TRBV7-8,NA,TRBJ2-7,TGTGCCAGTGGCGTCGTGGGGGCGTACGAGCAGTACTTC,CASGVVGAYEQYF
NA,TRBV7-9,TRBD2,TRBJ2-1,TGTGCCAGCAGCTTCGCCGCTAGCGGCAACAATGAGCAGTTCTTC,CASSFAASGNNEQFF
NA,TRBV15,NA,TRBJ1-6,TGTGCCACCAGCAGAGCGGGTATGAATTCACCCCTCCACTTT,CATSRAGMNSPLHF
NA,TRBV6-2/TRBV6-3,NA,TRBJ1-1,TGTGCCAGCAGTCCCGACAGTAACACTGAAGCTTTCTTT,CASSPDSNTEAFF
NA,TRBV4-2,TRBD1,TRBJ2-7,TGTGCCAGCAGCCAAGAGATTGGGGACAGGGGGGCCTCCGAGCAGTACTTC,CASSQEIGDRGASEQYF
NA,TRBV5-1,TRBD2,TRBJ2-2,TGCGCCAGCAGCACGAAACTAGCGGACAACACCGGGGAGCTGTTTTTT,CASSTKLADNTGELFF
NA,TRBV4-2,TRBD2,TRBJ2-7,TGTGCCAGCAGCCAAGTACGGCCGACTATAGCGGGAGGCGAGCAGTACTTC,CASSQVRPTIAGGEQYF
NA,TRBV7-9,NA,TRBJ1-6,TGTGCCAGCAGCCCCTCTAATTCACCCCTCCACTTT,CASSPSNSPLHF
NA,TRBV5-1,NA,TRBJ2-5,TGCGCCAGCAGTGGGAGGGGGTACCAAGAGACCCAGTACTTC,CASSGRGYQETQYF
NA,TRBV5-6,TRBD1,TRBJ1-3,TGTGCCAGCACCCTACAGGGGGCTTGGGCCATATATTTT,CASTLQGAWAIYF
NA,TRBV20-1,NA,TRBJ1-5,TGCAGTGCTAGTACAGGGAATTTTCAGCCCCAGCATTTT,CSASTGNFQPQHF
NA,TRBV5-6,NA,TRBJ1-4,TGTGCCAGCAGCCCAGCCACCGGGGCGAGCAGTAATGAAAAACTGTTTTTT,CASSPATGASSNEKLFF
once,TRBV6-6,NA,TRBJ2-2,TGTGCCAGCAGTTACCTTCGGGGAGCGAACACCGGGGAGCTGTTTTTT,CASSYLRGANTGELFF
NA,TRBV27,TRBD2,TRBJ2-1,TGTGCCAGAAAGGGGAGGGCCATTTTAAATGAGCAGTTCTTC,CARKGRAILNEQFF
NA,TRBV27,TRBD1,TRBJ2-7,TGTGCCAGCAGTCCCAACAGGGGGCGGAACGAGCAGTACTTC,CASSPNRGRNEQYF
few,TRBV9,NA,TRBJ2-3,TGTGCCAGCAGGCCAGCCTCCACAGATACGCAGTATTTT,CASRPASTDTQYF
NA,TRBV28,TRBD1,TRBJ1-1,TGTGCCAGCAGTTTCCCAGGGGGCCAGGCTTTCTTT,CASSFPGGQAFF
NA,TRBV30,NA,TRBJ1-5,TGTGCCTGGAGTTTTGGGAGGAATCAGCCCCAGCATTTT,CAWSFGRNQPQHF
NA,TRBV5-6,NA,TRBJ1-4,TGTGCCAGCAGCTTGGAGGCAGGCGAAAAACTGTTTTTT,CASSLEAGEKLFF
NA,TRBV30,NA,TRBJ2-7,TGTGCCTGGAGCGGGGATAGAGACGAGCAGTACTTC,CAWSGDRDEQYF
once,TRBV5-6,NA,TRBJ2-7,TGTGCCAGCAGCTTAAACTACAGGGCTGAGCAGTACTTC,CASSLNYRAEQYF
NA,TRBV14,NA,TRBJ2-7,TGTGCCAGCAGCCAAACCCGCCGGGAGCACTACGAGCAGTACTTC,CASSQTRREHYEQYF
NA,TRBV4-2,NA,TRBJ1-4,TGTGCCAGCAGCCAAGTTGGTATTGGAGGGGGTAATGAAAAACTGTTTTTT,CASSQVGIGGGNEKLFF
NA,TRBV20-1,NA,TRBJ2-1,TGCAGTGCTAGTCTCGGTGGGTGGCGGGACTTGTTCTTC,CSASLGGWRDLFF